What follows are 18 T cell receptor beta chains derived from one specimen sequenced in a study of blood T cells in healthy people across ages. A J-beta primer mix and a sample-barcoded 5' primer were used in a second PCR of about 7 to 11 cycles. MiXCR was run by TCRdb on the 5' RACE reads, yielding one entry per CDR3 protein. The top ten hold 20% to 30% of the sample, which has some 860,000 distinct CDR3 sequences, approximately 53% seen once. Sequenced sample: blood. The source of these receptors is a man aged 35-49 years in good health.

The rearrangement joins TRBV7-9 to TRBJ2-1; TRBD2 might be the D (5 bases). Germline CDR1 SEHNR, CDR2 FQNEAQ (reference sequence). V shed 1 base and J shed 7 bases, with 11 bases lying between them. The CDR3 has 14 residues. CDR3 in amino acids: CASSLEEWRNEQFF. In DNA, the CDR3 is TGTGCCAGCAGCTTAGAGGAGTGGAGGAATGAGCAGTTCTTC.

This chain uses TRBV9 with TRBJ2-1; TRBD1 matches at 8 bases. The V segment lost 0 bases and the J segment 6 bases; nucleotides outside the gene matches: 8. CDR1 SGDLS and CDR2 YYNGEE come from the germline V gene. The CDR3 is made up of 16 amino acids. Written as DNA, the CDR3 is TGTGCCAGCAGCGTAGGCCCCCGGACAGGGTCCAATGAGCAGTTCTTC. Its protein product is CASSVGPRTGSNEQFF.

This sequence joins TRBV11-3 and TRBJ1-2; D is unclear. Trimming removed 5 bases at V and 3 bases at J, with 16 bases between. The CDR3 covers 15 residues. The germline CDR1 and CDR2 sequences are SGHNT and YENEEA. CDR3 protein: CASSEYDTLYYGYTF. DNA of the CDR3: TGTGCCAGCAGCGAGTACGACACACTGTACTATGGCTACACCTTC.

This clonotype occurred a few times. The chain combines TRBV2 with TRBJ2-3; D unresolved. Between the trimmed V and J ends, which lost 6 bases and 2 bases, there was a span of 15 bases. There are 15 residues in the CDR3. CDR1 and CDR2 from the germline V gene are SNHLY and FYNNEI. DNA for the CDR3: TGTGCCAGCAGGGTAACAAGACTTTACACAGATACGCAGTATTTT. Translation gives CASRVTRLYTDTQYF.

V usage is TRBV24-1 and J usage is TRBJ1-5; no reliable D call. CDR1 KGHDR and CDR2 SFDVKD come from the germline V gene. The CDR3 is 11 amino acids. The V gene lost 8 bases and the J gene lost 4 bases, with 5 bases spanning the gap. The CDR3 nucleotides are TGTGCCACCACCCCAAATCAGCCCCAGCATTTT. This translates into CATTPNQPQHF.

The CDR3 loop is CASSVGGRAGANVLTF. The CDR3 coding sequence is TGTGCCAGCAGCGTAGGGGGCAGGGCTGGGGCCAACGTCCTGACTTTC. The chain is built from TRBV9 and TRBJ2-6; a possible D gene is TRBD1 (5 bases). The V gene lost 0 bases and the J gene lost 2 bases, with 9 bases spanning the gap. Germline CDR1 is SGDLS and CDR2 is YYNGEE. This CDR3 region has 16 residues.

This rearrangement joins TRBV27 to TRBJ2-5; TRBD2 matches at 13 bases. The CDR3 covers 17 residues. Germline loops: CDR1 MNHEY, CDR2 SMNVEV (reference sequence). The V segment lost 5 bases and the J segment 5 bases; nucleotides outside the gene matches: 11. CDR3 sequence reads: CASSLTSGRAFFETQYF. The CDR3 coding sequence is TGTGCCAGCAGTCTCACTAGCGGGAGGGCCTTTTTTGAGACCCAGTACTTC.

The chain is built from TRBV24-1 and TRBJ2-5; 8 bases map to TRBD1. The DNA end favors TRBJ2-4, so the J call may be wrong. This CDR3 is built from 16 residues. Germline CDR1 reads KGHDR; CDR2 reads SFDVKD. Written as DNA, the CDR3 is TGTGCCACCAGTGATGACCAGGGGGCGGCCAAAAACATTCAGTACTTC. Amino acid sequence: CATSDDQGAAKNIQYF.

V and J are TRBV13 and TRBJ2-5, with D unclear. The J call may be in error: the DNA end matches TRBJ2-7 better. The CDR3 contains 17 residues. The germline gives CDR1 PRHDT, CDR2 FYEKMQ (reference sequence). The DNA for the CDR3 is TGTGCCAGCAGCCCCCTATCGGCCGGGTATAGCTCCTACGAGCAGTACTTC. This encodes CASSPLSAGYSSYEQYF.

This chain links TRBV27 with TRBJ2-4, with a tentative D call TRBD1 (6 bases). Matching the DNA end better, TRBJ2-7 makes the J call doubtful. The CDR3 runs to 16 residues. In germline, CDR1 is MNHEY, CDR2 SMNVEV (reference sequence). Here the CDR3 reads CASIKYRVEFPYEQYF. The CDR3 coding sequence is TGTGCCAGCATAAAATACAGGGTGGAGTTTCCGTACGAGCAGTACTTC.

The J gene is TRBJ2-1, the V gene TRBV4-2, with TRBD2 identical over 10 bases. Germline V gene lookup returns CDR1 LGHNA and CDR2 YNFKEQ. CDR3 length: 18 amino acids. Unmatched junction bases numbered 11, after V lost 3 bases and J lost 3 bases. The CDR3: CASSQRARSGGDYNEQFF. As DNA, the CDR3 is TGTGCCAGCAGCCAGAGGGCCCGAAGCGGGGGGGACTACAATGAGCAGTTCTTC.

A few counts support this clonotype. The J gene is TRBJ2-5, the V gene TRBV28; 8 bases line up with TRBD2. Germline CDR1 MDHEN, CDR2 SYDVKM. The CDR3 runs 13 residues. Losses at the gene ends were 5 bases for V and 3 bases for J; bases not matched to a gene: 2. CDR3 bases: TGTGCCAGCAGTCAGACTAGCGAAGAGACCCAGTACTTC. Translated: CASSQTSEETQYF.

This clonotype was seen a few times. The gene calls are TRBV2 and TRBJ2-3; the match to TRBD2 covers 13 bases. Trimming took 6 bases from V and 6 from J; bases not matched to a gene: 0. Per the germline V gene, CDR1 is SNHLY and CDR2 is FYNNEI. The CDR3 runs to 13 residues. The CDR3 is CASRLAGGDTQYF. The DNA of the CDR3 is TGTGCCAGCAGACTAGCGGGGGGGGATACGCAGTATTTT.

The rearrangement links TRBV20-1 to TRBJ2-7, with D possibly matching TRBD2 (5 bases). The assigned J gene may be wrong: the sequence end matches TRBJ2-5 better. The CDR3 contains 13 residues. Germline CDR1 is DFQATT and CDR2 is SNEGSKA (reference sequence). The CDR3 protein is CSAGPRPGETQYF. The CDR3 DNA sequence: TGCAGTGCTGGGCCACGACCGGGGGAGACCCAGTACTTC.

The V gene is TRBV9, the J gene TRBJ2-3; 10 positions agree with TRBD2. From germline, CDR1 is SGDLS and CDR2 YYNGEE. V trimming: 3 bases; J trimming: 2 bases; junction bases outside the gene matches: 6. The CDR3 contains 16 residues. The CDR3 spells CASSGELAGYTDTQYF. Here the CDR3 DNA reads TGTGCCAGCAGCGGCGAACTAGCGGGGTACACAGATACGCAGTATTTT.

This chain connects TRBV5-6 to TRBJ2-6; tentatively, D is TRBD2 (6 bases). Germline V gene lookup returns CDR1 SGHDT and CDR2 YYEEEE. This CDR3 region has 16 residues. V was shortened by 5 bases and J by 0 bases, with 12 bases between the two germline ends. CDR3 in amino acids: CASRAGSLSGANVLTF. The CDR3 region has the DNA TGTGCCAGCAGGGCGGGAAGCCTCTCTGGGGCCAACGTCCTGACTTTC.

The V gene is TRBV6-4, the J gene TRBJ2-1, with 7 bases fitting TRBD1. V dropped 8 bases and J dropped 11; count of bases not matched to a gene: 15. Looked up from germline, CDR1 is MRHNA and CDR2 is SNTAGT. The CDR3 length is 14 residues. CDR3 loop: CASLAYNTGEKQFF. In DNA form, the CDR3 reads TGTGCCAGCCTCGCTTATAATACAGGGGAAAAGCAGTTCTTC.

This clonotype has a single count. CDR3 in amino acids: CASSQGLAGVREQYF. CDR3 in DNA: TGTGCCAGCAGCCAGGGACTAGCGGGAGTGAGGGAGCAGTACTTC. This chain links TRBV5-4 with TRBJ2-7; TRBD2 agrees at 14 bases. Germline V lookup: CDR1 SGHNT, CDR2 YYREEE (reference sequence). The CDR3 runs 15 residues. V was pared by 4 bases and J by 7 bases, with 7 bases of the junction left unmatched.